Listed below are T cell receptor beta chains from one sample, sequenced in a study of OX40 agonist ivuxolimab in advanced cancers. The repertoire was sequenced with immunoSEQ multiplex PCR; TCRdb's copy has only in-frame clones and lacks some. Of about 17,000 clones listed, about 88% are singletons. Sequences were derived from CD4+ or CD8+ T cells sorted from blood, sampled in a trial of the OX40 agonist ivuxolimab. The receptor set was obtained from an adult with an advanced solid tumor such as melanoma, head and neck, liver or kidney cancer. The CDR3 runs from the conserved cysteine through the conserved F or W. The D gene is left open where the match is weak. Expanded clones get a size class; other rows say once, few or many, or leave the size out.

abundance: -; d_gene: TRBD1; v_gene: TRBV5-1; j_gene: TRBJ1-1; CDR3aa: CASSPSQGGIRDTEAFF; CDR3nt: TGCGCCAGCAGCCCATCTCAGGGGGGGATTCGGGACACTGAAGCTTTCTTT
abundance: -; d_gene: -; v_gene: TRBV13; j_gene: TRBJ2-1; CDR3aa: CASSLGRRAGPPLGEQFF; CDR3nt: TGTGCCAGCAGCTTAGGCAGGAGGGCGGGGCCTCCCCTTGGTGAGCAGTTCTTC
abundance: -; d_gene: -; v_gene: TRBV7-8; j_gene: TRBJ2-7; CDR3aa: CASSSRGAYEQYF; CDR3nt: TGTGCCAGCAGCTCACGGGGGGCGTACGAGCAGTACTTC
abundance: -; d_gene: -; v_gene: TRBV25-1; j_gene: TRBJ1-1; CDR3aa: CASSESAGATEAFF; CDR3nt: TGTGCCAGCAGTGAATCGGCAGGGGCCACTGAAGCTTTCTTT
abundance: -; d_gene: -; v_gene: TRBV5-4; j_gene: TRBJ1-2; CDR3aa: CASSLGTLYGYTF; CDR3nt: TGTGCCAGCAGCCTAGGGACACTCTATGGCTACACCTTC
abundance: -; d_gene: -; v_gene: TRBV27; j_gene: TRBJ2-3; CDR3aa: CASSLAQAGAYSTDTQYF; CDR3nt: TGTGCCAGCAGTTTGGCTCAAGCCGGTGCCTATAGCACAGATACGCAGTATTTT
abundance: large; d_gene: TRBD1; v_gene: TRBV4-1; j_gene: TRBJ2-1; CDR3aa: CASSLMPQTGTVYNEQFF; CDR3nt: TGCGCCAGCAGCCTTATGCCTCAGACCGGGACAGTCTACAATGAGCAGTTCTTC
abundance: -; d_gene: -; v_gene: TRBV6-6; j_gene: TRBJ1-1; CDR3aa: CASSLVGPRYTEAFF; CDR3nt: TGTGCCAGCAGCCTGGTGGGGCCGAGGTACACTGAAGCTTTCTTT
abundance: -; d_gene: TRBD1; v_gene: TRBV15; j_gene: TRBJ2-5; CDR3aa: CATFTGGSGTQYF; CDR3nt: TGTGCCACCTTTACAGGGGGGTCAGGGACCCAGTACTTC
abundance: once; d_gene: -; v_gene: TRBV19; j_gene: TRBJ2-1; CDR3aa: CASSPVAGLSYNEQFF; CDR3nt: TGTGCCAGTAGTCCTGTTGCGGGCTTGTCCTACAATGAGCAGTTCTTC
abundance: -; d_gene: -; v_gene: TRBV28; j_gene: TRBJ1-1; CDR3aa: CASSLTPVALEAFF; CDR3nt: TGTGCCAGCAGTTTAACCCCTGTGGCTTTAGAAGCTTTCTTT
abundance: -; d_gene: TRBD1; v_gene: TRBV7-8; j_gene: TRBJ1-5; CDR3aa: CASSPEGARLGNQPQHF; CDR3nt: TGTGCCAGCAGCCCAGAGGGGGCTCGGTTGGGCAATCAGCCCCAGCATTTT
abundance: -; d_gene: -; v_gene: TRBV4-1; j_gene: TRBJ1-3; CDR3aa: CASSQETASSGNTIYF; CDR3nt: TGCGCCAGCAGCCAAGAAACAGCGAGCTCTGGAAACACCATATATTTT
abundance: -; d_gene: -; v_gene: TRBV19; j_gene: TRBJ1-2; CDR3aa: CASIETDSNYGYTF; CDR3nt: TGTGCCAGTATCGAGACTGACTCTAACTATGGCTACACCTTC
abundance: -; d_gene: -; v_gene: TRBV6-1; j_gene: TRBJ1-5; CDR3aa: CASSEVRNQPQHF; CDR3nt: TGTGCCAGCAGTGAAGTAAGAAATCAGCCCCAGCATTTT
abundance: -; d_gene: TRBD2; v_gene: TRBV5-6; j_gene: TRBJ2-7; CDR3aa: CASSLAGNSYEQYF; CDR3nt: TGTGCCAGCAGCTTAGCGGGGAACTCCTACGAGCAGTACTTC
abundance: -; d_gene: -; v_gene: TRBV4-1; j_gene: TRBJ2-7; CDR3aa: CASSQVGTVGEQYF; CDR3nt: TGCGCCAGCAGCCAAGTGGGGACGGTGGGGGAGCAGTACTTC
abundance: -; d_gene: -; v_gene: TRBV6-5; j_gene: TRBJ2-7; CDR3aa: CASSYPPQGHHYEQYF; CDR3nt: TGTGCCAGCAGTTATCCTCCGCAAGGACACCACTACGAGCAGTACTTC
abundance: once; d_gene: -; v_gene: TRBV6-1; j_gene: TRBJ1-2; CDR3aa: CASLLQEIYGYTF; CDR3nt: TGTGCCAGCCTCCTACAGGAAATTTATGGCTACACCTTC
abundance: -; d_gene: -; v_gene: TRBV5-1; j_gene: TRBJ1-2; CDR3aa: CASSPEWTANYGYTF; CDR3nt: TGCGCCAGCAGTCCCGAGTGGACAGCCAACTATGGCTACACCTTC
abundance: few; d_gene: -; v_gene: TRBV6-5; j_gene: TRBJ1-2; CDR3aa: CASSPRTAGGYGYTF; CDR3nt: TGTGCCAGCAGCCCCCGGACAGCTGGGGGCTATGGCTACACCTTC
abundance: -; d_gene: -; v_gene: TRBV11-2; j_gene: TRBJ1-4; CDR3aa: CASSLGIASSEKLFF; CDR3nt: TGTGCCAGCAGCTTGGGGATCGCGTCCAGCGAAAAACTGTTTTTT
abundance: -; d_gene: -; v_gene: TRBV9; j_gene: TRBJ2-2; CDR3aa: CASSVGVLNTGELFF; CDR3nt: TGTGCCAGCAGCGTAGGAGTATTGAACACCGGGGAGCTGTTTTTT
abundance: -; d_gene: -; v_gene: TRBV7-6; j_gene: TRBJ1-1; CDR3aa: CASSPDYGTEAFF; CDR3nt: TGTGCCAGCAGCCCAGACTACGGCACTGAAGCTTTCTTT
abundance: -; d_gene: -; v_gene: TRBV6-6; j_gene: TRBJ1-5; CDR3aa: CASSQGWHQPQHF; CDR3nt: TGTGCCAGCAGTCAGGGTTGGCATCAGCCCCAGCATTTT
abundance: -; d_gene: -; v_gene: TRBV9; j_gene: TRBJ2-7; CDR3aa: CASSVGQALSYEQYF; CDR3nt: TGTGCCAGCAGCGTAGGGCAGGCGCTCTCCTACGAGCAGTACTTC
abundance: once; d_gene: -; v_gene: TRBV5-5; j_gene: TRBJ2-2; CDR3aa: CASSWGTVNTGELFF; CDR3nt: TGTGCCAGCAGCTGGGGGACGGTGAACACCGGGGAGCTGTTTTTT
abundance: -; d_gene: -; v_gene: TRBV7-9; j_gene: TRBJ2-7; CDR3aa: CASTLAGNYYEQYF; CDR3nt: TGTGCCAGCACCCTGGCGGGGAACTACTACGAGCAGTACTTC
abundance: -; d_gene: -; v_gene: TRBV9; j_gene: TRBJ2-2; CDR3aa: CASSVDGTGELFF; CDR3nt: TGTGCCAGCAGCGTAGATGGTACTGGGGAGCTGTTTTTT
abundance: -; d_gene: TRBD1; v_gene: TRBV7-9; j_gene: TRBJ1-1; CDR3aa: CASRDSGQGATEAFF; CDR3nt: TGTGCCAGCAGAGATTCCGGACAGGGGGCCACTGAAGCTTTCTTT
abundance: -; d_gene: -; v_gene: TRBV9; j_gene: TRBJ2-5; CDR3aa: CASSSWDSGETQYF; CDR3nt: TGTGCCAGCAGCTCATGGGACTCCGGGGAGACCCAGTACTTC
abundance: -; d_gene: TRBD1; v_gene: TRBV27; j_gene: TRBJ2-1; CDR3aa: CASSIQGDSGNEQFF; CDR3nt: TGTGCCAGCAGTATACAGGGGGACTCGGGCAATGAGCAGTTCTTC
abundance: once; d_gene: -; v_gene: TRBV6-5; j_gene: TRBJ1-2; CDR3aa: CASSPLGWGYGYTF; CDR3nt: TGTGCCAGCAGCCCCCTGGGATGGGGCTATGGCTACACCTTC
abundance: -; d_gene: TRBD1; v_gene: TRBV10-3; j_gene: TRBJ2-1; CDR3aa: CAISLTGEKSNEQFF; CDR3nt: TGTGCCATCAGCTTAACAGGGGAGAAGTCCAATGAGCAGTTCTTC
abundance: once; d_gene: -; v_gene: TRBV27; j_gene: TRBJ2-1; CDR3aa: CASGGAPHEQFF; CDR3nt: TGTGCCAGCGGGGGGGCTCCCCATGAGCAGTTCTTC
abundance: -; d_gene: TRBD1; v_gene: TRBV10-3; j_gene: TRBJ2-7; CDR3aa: CAINPGQGAGEQYF; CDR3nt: TGTGCCATCAATCCGGGACAGGGGGCGGGCGAGCAGTACTTC
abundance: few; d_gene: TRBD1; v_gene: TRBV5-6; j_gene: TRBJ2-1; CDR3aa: CASSFGQGDNEQFF; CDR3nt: TGTGCCAGCAGCTTCGGACAGGGGGACAATGAGCAGTTCTTC
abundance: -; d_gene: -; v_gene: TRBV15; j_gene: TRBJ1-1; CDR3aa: CATSSGSVGFTEAFF; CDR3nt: TGTGCCACCAGCAGTGGTTCTGTAGGTTTCACTGAAGCTTTCTTT
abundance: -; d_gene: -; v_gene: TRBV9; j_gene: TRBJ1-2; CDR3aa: CASTPGRSRDYGYTF; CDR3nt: TGTGCCAGTACGCCTGGGAGGTCACGGGACTATGGCTACACCTTC
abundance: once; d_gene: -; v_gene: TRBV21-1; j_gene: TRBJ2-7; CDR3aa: CASSKVGYEQYF; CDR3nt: TGTGCCAGCAGCAAAGTAGGGTACGAGCAGTACTTC
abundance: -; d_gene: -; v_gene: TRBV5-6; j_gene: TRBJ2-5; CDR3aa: CASSLDEGWKTQYF; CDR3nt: TGTGCCAGCAGCTTGGACGAGGGGTGGAAGACCCAGTACTTC
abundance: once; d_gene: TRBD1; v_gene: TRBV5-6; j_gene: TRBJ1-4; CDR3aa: CASSFGQGDEKLFF; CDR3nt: TGTGCCAGCAGCTTTGGACAGGGGGACGAAAAACTGTTTTTT
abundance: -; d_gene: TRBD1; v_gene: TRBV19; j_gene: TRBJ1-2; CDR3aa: CASSFTDREDGYTF; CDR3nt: TGTGCCAGTAGTTTCACGGACAGGGAGGATGGCTACACCTTC
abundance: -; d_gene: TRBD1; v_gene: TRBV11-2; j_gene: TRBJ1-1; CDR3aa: CASSSYRDRGTEAFF; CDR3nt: TGTGCCAGCAGCTCCTACCGGGACAGGGGGACTGAAGCTTTCTTT
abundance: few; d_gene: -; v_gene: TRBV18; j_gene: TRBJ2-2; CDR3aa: CASSPTGELFF; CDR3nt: TGTGCCAGCTCACCAACCGGGGAGCTGTTTTTT
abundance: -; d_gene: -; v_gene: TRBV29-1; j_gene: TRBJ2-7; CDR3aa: CSVVGQSSYEQYF; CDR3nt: TGCAGCGTTGTAGGGCAGAGCTCCTACGAGCAGTACTTC